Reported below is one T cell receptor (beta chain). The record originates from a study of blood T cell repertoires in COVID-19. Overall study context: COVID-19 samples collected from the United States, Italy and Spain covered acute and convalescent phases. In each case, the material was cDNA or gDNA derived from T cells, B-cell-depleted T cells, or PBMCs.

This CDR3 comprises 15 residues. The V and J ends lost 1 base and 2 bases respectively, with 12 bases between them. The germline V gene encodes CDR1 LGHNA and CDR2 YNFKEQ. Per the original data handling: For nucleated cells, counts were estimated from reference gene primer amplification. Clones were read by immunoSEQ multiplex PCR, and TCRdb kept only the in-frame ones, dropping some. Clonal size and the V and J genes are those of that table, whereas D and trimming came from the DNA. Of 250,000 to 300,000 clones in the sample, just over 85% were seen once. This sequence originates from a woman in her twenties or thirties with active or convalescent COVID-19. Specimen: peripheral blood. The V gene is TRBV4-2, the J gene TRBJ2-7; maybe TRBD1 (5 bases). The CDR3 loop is CASSQGGVGPYEQYF. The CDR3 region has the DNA TGTGCCAGCAGCCAAGGGGGCGTCGGTCCCTACGAGCAGTACTTC.